The sequence of this T cell receptor (beta chain) was determined in a study of T-cell reconstitution after alpha-beta-depleted transplantation in children. This CDR3 contains 17 residues. V gave up 0 bases and J gave up 4 bases, with 18 bases separating them. CDR1 is LGHDT and CDR2 is YNNKEL in the germline V gene (reference sequence). This sample's TCRbeta library carried unique molecular identifier barcodes. One entry per CDR3 protein results from TCRdb running MiXCR on the PCR reads. The sample comprises fewer than 1 million distinct CDR3 sequences, 16% of which are singletons, and around 4.5% rests with the top ten. Findings and caveats of the study: One year after transplant, T-cell counts and diversity came mostly from newly produced T cells.

Concerning this clonotype: As yet, its antigen is unknown.

The V call is TRBV3-1, the J call TRBJ2-5; D is unclear. Sequencing used PBMCs, mostly from graft donor cells, obtained 360 days after TCRalphabeta/CD19-depleted stem cell transplant. This sequence originates from a male patient aged 10 to 17 who had a stem cell transplant for acute lymphoblastic leukemia, so the T cells may come from the graft donor. The CDR3 spells CASSQDMRRLERETQYF. The DNA of the CDR3 is TGTGCCAGCAGCCAAGATATGCGCCGATTAGAGAGAGAGACCCAGTACTTC.